This T cell receptor beta chain was sequenced in a study of cytomegalovirus exposure and HLA in healthy donors. Trimming stripped 2 bases from V and 7 bases from J, with 14 bases between. The CDR3 has 14 residues. Germline V lookup: CDR1 GTSNPN, CDR2 SVGIG (reference sequence). 13 Jbeta primers and 60 Vbeta primers were used for the PCR. Produced via immunoSEQ multiplex PCR; TCRdb's table is partial and in-frame only. This table holds around 130,000 clones, 70% to 85% found once. Specimen: PBMCs. This chain links TRBV30 with TRBJ2-2; a possible D gene is TRBD2 (6 bases). The TCR originated in a boy aged 10-17 years in good health and CMV-seronegative. CDR3 nucleotides: TGTGCCTGGAGTATGACTCAGGGACTCGGGGAGCTGTTTTTT. Residues: CAWSMTQGLGELFF.